This T cell receptor beta chain appears in the sequencing data of a study of T cell responses to AZD1222 COVID-19 vaccine. Data came from immunoSEQ multiplex PCR; TCRdb stores just in-frame clones and leaves some out. The table has roughly 150,000 clones, about 91% seen once. Germline V lookup: CDR1 SGHRS, CDR2 YFSETQ. After removal of 4 bases from V and 2 bases from J, the junction contained 11 bases not matched to a gene. The CDR3 loop spans 16 amino acids. The input for sequencing was peripheral blood, taken on day 0 of MenACWY control vaccination. This clonotype originated in an adult in good health. V is TRBV5-1 and J is TRBJ1-1; TRBD1 aligns across 7 bases. CDR3 residues: CASSPSNRGVNTEAFF. The CDR3 bases are TGCGCCAGCAGCCCCTCGAACAGGGGCGTTAACACTGAAGCTTTCTTT. Complete variable domain (other parts from reference TRBV5-1 and TRBJ1-1): KAGVTQTPRYLIKTRGQQVTLSCSPISGHRSVSWYQQTPGQGLQFLFEYFSETQRNKGNFPGRFSGRQFSNSRSEMNVSTLELGDSALYLCASSPSNRGVNTEAFFGQGTRLTVV.